Each of the 8 T cell receptor beta chains below was sequenced from the same sample in a study of glioma-infiltrating T cells after dendritic cell vaccination. Some clones are missing from TCRdb's copy, which holds only in-frame ones; the method was immunoSEQ multiplex PCR. Of tens of thousands of clones detected, about 80% appear once; the ten largest clones hold 2.1%. Sequenced here: blood, sampled before dendritic cell vaccination. All receptors derive from a human donor with glioblastoma.

A single count supports this clone. J is TRBJ2-3 and V is TRBV7-9; TRBD1 is a possible D gene (5 bases). CDR1 SEHNR and CDR2 FQNEAQ come from the germline V gene (reference sequence). This CDR3 spans 14 amino acids. Trimming left V 8 bases short and J 0 bases short, with 12 bases between. This CDR3 reads CASSGRSSTDTQYF. The CDR3 coding sequence is TGTGCCAGCTCAGGGCGTTCTAGCACAGATACGCAGTATTTT. The whole variable domain, filled in from reference TRBV7-9 and TRBJ2-3, reads DTGVSQNPRHKITKRGQNVTFRCDPISEHNRLYWYRQTLGQGPEFLTYFQNEAQLEKSRLLSDRFSAERPKGSFSTLEIQRTEQGDSAMYLCASSGRSSTDTQYFGPGTRLTVL.

This sequence joins TRBV23-1 and TRBJ2-7; a possible D gene is TRBD1 (6 bases). TRBV23-1 is an open reading frame whose function is uncertain. The CDR3 contains 17 residues. Deletions cut 4 bases from V and 0 bases from J, with 19 bases between. DNA of the CDR3: TGCGCCAGCAGTCGCCCTCTGCAGGGGCTTAACTCCTACGAGCAGTACGTC. Translated: CASSRPLQGLNSYEQYV.

This chain connects TRBV19 to TRBJ1-2, with 10 bases aligning to TRBD1. V lost 5 bases to trimming and J lost 8 bases; unmatched junction nucleotides: 8. The CDR3 spans 14 residues. Germline assignment: CDR1 LNHDA and CDR2 SQIVND (reference sequence). CDR3 sequence (DNA): TGTGCCAGTAGTTCCCCGACAGGGGGCTTAGGCTACACCTTC. It specifies CASSSPTGGLGYTF. Looking up the rest from reference TRBV19 and TRBJ1-2 gives the full variable domain: DGGITQSPKYLFRKEGQNVTLSCEQNLNHDAMYWYRQDPGQGLRLIYYSQIVNDFQKGDIAEGYSVSREKKESFPLTVTSAQKNPTAFYLCASSSPTGGLGYTFGSGTRLTVV.

The rearrangement joins TRBV5-1 to TRBJ2-4, with 10 positions matching TRBD2. V was pared by 2 bases and J by 1 base, with 12 bases of the junction left unmatched. The CDR3 consists of 19 residues. Germline V lookup: CDR1 SGHRS, CDR2 YFSETQ. CDR3 nucleotides: TGCGCCAGCAGCTTATTGTCTAGCGGGAGTGATGGGGCCAAAAACATTCAGTACTTC. Amino acid sequence: CASSLLSSGSDGAKNIQYF.

The chain combines TRBV6-1 with TRBJ2-3; D might be TRBD1 (6 bases). Between the trimmed V and J ends, which lost 4 bases and 4 bases, there was a span of 15 bases. CDR1 is MNHNS, CDR2 SASEGT, per germline. The CDR3 spans 15 residues. The CDR3 coding sequence is TGTGCCAGCAGTGTACAGGGTAGTAGAGCAGATACGCAGTATTTT. Translated, it gives CASSVQGSRADTQYF.

This chain connects TRBV7-9 to TRBJ2-2; 8 bases line up with TRBD1. The CDR3 consists of 15 residues. With 3 bases clipped from V and 4 bases from J, the junction kept 4 bases outside the gene matches. CDR1 is SEHNR and CDR2 is FQNEAQ in the germline V gene (reference sequence). In DNA form, the CDR3 reads TGTGCCAGCAGCTTTACAGGGGGTTCCACCGGGGAGCTGTTTTTT. It yields the protein CASSFTGGSTGELFF.

The J gene is TRBJ1-6, the V gene TRBV6-1, with 7 nucleotides matching TRBD1. This CDR3 has 14 residues. Germline V CDR1 and CDR2: MNHNS, SASEGT. Trimming removed 8 bases from V and 7 bases from J; junction bases left unmatched: 8. The CDR3 nucleotides are TGTGCCAGCCGGGAGGGGGCGCAGAATTCACCCCTCCACTTT. This sequence encodes CASREGAQNSPLHF.

The chain recombines TRBV10-3 with TRBJ1-2, with D possibly matching TRBD1 (5 bases). Germline V gene sequence: CDR1 ENHRY, CDR2 SYGVKD. V lost 5 bases to trimming and J lost 2 bases, with 9 bases between them. The CDR3 sequence is 13 residues long. The CDR3 region has the DNA TGTGCCATCAGTAATCGACAGAACTATGGCTACACCTTC. This codes for CAISNRQNYGYTF.